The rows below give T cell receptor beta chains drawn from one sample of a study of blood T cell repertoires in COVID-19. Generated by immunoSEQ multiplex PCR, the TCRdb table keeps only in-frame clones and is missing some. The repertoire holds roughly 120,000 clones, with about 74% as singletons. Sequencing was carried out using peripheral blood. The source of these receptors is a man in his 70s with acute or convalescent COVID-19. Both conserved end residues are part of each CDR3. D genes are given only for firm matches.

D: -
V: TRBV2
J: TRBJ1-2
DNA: TGTGCCAGCAGTGACAGGGGCCCGACACTTGGCTATGGCTACACCTTC
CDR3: CASSDRGPTLGYGYTF

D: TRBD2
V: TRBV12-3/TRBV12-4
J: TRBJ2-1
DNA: TGTGCCAGCAGCCGCGGGGGGAACTATGAGCAGTTCTTC
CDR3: CASSRGGNYEQFF

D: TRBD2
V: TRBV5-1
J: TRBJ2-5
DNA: TGCGCCAGCAGAGGGACGGGAGGGTTAGAGACCCAGTACTTC
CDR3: CASRGTGGLETQYF

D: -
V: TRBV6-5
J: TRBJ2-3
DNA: TGTGCCAGCAGTTACGCGGGCGGAGGCACAGATACGCAGTATTTT
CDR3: CASSYAGGGTDTQYF

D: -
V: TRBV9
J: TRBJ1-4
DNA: TGTGCCAGCAGCCCGGGGTGGGCAACTAATGAAAAACTGTTTTTT
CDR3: CASSPGWATNEKLFF

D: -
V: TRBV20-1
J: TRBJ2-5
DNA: TGCAGTGCTAGTGGTTCGGGGCAGGGACTCCAAGAGACCCAGTACTTC
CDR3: CSASGSGQGLQETQYF

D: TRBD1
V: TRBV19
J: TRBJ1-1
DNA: TGTGCCAGTAGTATAGCCAGACAGGGTGGTACTGAAGCTTTCTTT
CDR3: CASSIARQGGTEAFF

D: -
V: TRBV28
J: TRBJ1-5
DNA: TGTGCCAGCAGTTTATGGCCTCGAAAGGGGCTAAAACCCCAGCATTTT
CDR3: CASSLWPRKGLKPQHF

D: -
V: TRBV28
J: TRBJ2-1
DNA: TGTGCCAGCGGCACGCTTGTGGCGGGAAACAATGAGCAGTTCTTC
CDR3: CASGTLVAGNNEQFF

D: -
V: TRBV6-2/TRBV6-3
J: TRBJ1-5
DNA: TGTGCCAGCAGTTACTGGGGGGGTAGCAATCAGCCCCAGCATTTT
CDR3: CASSYWGGSNQPQHF

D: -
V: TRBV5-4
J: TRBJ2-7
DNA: TGTGCCAGCAGCTTGTTTGCGAGTGAGCAGTACTTC
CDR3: CASSLFASEQYF

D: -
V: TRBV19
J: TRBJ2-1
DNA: TGTGCCAGTAGTCGCCTCACAGGCCCATCCTACAATGAGCAGTTCTTC
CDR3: CASSRLTGPSYNEQFF